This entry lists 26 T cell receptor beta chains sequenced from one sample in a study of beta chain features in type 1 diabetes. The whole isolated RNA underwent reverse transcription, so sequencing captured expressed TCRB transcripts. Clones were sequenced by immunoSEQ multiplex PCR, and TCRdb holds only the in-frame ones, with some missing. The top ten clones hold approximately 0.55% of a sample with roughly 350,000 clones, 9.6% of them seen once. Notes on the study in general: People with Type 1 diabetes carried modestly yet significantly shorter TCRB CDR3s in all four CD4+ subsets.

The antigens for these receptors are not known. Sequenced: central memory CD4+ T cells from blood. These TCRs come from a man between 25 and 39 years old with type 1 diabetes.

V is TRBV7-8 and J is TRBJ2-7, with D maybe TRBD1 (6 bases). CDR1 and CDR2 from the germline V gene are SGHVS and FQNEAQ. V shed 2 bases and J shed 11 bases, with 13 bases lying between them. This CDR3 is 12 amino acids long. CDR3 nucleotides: TGTGCCAGCAGCTTATCGGCACAGGGAGAGTACTTC. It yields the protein CASSLSAQGEYF.

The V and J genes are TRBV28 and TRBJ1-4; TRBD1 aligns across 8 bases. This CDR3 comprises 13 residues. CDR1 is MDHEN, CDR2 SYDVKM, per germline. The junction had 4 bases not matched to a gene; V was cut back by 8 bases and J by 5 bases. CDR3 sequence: CASGQGGNEKLFF. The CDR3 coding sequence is TGTGCCAGCGGACAGGGAGGAAATGAAAAACTGTTTTTT.

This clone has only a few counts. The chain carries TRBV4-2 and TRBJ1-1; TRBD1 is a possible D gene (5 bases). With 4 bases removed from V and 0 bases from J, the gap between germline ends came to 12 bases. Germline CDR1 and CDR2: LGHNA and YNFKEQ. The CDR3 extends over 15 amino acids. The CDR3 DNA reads TGTGCCAGCAGCCCCGACGGGACTTTGAACACTGAAGCTTTCTTT. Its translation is CASSPDGTLNTEAFF.

CDR3 amino acids: CASSPSYYSTGNTIYF. The CDR3 coding sequence is TGTGCCAGCAGCCCATCGTACTACTCCACTGGAAACACCATATATTTT. The chain uses TRBV7-9 and TRBJ1-3, with D hard to call. Trimming took 5 bases from V and 2 from J, leaving 16 bases between them. The germline V gene encodes CDR1 SEHNR and CDR2 FQNEAQ (reference sequence). The CDR3 spans 16 residues.

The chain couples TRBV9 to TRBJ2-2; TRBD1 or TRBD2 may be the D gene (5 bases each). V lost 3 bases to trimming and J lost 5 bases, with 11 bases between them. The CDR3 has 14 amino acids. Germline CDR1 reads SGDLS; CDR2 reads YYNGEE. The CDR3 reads CASSASGQTGELFF. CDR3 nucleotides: TGTGCCAGCAGCGCTTCGGGGCAGACCGGGGAGCTGTTTTTT. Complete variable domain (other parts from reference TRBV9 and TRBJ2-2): DSGVTQTPKHLITATGQRVTLRCSPRSGDLSVYWYQQSLDQGLQFLIQYYNGEERAKGNILERFSAQQFPDLHSELNLSSLELGDSALYFCASSASGQTGELFFGEGSRLTVL.

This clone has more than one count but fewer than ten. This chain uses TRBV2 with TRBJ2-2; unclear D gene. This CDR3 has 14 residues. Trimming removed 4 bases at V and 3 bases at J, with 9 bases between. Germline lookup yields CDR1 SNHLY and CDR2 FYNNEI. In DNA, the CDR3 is TGTGCCAGCAGTGCATCCAAATACACCGGGGAGCTGTTTTTT. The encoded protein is CASSASKYTGELFF.

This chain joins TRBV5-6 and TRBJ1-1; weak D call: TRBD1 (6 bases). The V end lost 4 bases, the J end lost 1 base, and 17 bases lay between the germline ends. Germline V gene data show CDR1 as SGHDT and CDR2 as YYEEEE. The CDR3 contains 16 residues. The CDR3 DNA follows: TGTGCCAGCAGCCTCGGGGGTCCGGGGGCGAACACTGAAGCTTTCTTT. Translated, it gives CASSLGGPGANTEAFF.

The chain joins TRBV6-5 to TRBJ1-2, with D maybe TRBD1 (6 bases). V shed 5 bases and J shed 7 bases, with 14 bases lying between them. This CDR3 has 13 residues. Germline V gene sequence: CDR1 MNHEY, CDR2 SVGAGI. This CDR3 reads CASSPRDRSGYTF. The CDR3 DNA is TGTGCCAGCAGTCCCCGCGACAGGTCTGGCTACACCTTC.

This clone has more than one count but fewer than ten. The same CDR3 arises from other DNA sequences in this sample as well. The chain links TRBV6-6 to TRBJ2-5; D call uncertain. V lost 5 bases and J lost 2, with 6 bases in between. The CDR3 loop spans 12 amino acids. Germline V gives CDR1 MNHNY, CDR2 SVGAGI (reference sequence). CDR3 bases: TGTGCCAGCAGTCCACCTCAAGAGACCCAGTACTTC. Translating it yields CASSPPQETQYF.

DNA for the CDR3: TGTGCCAGCAGCTTGTTTGCGGGAGTATCCTACAATGAGCAGTTCTTC. It specifies CASSLFAGVSYNEQFF. The gene calls are TRBV11-2 and TRBJ2-1; the match to TRBD2 covers 7 bases. Germline V lookup: CDR1 SGHAT, CDR2 FQNNGV. The length of the CDR3 is 16 residues. The V gene end was trimmed by 3 bases and the J gene end by 1 base; junction bases not matched to a gene: 6.

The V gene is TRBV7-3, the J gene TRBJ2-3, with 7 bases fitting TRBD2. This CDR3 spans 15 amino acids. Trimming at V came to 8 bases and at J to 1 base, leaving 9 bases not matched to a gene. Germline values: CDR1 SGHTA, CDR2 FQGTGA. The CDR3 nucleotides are TGTGCCAGCCAGCCCACTAGCGCCCGCACAGATACGCAGTATTTT. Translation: CASQPTSARTDTQYF.

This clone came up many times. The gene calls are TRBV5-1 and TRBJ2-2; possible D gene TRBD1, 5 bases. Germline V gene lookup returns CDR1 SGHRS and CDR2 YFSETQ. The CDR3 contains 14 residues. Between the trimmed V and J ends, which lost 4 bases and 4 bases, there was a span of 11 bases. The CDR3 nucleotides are TGCGCCAGCAGCGGGGCCGCGGCCACCGGGGAGCTGTTTTTT. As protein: CASSGAAATGELFF.

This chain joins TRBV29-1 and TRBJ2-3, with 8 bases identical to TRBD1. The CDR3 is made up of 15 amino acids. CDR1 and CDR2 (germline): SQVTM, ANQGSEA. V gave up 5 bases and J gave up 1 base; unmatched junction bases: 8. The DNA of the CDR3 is TGCAGCGTTTCAACCGGGACAGGAGGCACAGATACGCAGTATTTT. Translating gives CSVSTGTGGTDTQYF.

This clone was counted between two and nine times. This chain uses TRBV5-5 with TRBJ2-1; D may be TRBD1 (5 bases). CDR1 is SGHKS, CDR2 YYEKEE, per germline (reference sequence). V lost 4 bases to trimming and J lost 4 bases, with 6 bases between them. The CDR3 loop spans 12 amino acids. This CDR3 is CASSGQYNEQFF. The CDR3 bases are TGTGCCAGCAGCGGACAATACAATGAGCAGTTCTTC.

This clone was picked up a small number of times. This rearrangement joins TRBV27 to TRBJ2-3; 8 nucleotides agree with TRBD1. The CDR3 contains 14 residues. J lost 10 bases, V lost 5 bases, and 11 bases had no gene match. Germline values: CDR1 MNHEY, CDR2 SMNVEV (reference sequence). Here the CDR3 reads CASSPQGASKAQYF. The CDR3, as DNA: TGTGCCAGCAGTCCGCAGGGGGCCAGCAAGGCGCAGTATTTT.

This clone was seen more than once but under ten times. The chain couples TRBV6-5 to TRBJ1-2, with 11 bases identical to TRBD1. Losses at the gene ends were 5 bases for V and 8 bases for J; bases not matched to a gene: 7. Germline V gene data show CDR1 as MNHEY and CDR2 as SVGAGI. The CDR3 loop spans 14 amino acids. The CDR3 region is CASSDRDRGYGYTF. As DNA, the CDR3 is TGTGCCAGCAGTGACCGGGACAGGGGGTACGGCTACACCTTC.

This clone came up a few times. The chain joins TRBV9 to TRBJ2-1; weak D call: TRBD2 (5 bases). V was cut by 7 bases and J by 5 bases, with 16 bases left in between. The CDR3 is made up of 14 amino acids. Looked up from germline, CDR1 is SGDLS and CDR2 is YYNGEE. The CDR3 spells CASGGGQINNEQFF. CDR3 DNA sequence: TGTGCCAGCGGAGGCGGGCAGATTAACAATGAGCAGTTCTTC.

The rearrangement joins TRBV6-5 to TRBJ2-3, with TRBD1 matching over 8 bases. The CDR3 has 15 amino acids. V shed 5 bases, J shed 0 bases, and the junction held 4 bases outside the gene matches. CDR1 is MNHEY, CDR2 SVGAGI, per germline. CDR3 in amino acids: CASSPQGASTDTQYF. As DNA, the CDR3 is TGTGCCAGCAGTCCTCAGGGGGCTAGCACAGATACGCAGTATTTT.

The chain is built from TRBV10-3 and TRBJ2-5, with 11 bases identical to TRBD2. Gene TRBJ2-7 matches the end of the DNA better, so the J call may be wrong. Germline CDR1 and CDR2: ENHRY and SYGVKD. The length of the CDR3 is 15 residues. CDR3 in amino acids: CAISGTSGNSYEQYF. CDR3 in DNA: TGTGCCATCAGCGGGACTAGCGGTAACTCCTACGAGCAGTACTTC.

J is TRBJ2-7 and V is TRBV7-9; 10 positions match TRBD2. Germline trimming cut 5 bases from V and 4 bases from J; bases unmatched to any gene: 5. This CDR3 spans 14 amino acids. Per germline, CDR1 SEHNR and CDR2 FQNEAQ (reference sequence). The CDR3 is CASSGTSGKYEQYF. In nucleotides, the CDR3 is TGTGCCAGCAGCGGAACTAGCGGGAAATACGAGCAGTACTTC.

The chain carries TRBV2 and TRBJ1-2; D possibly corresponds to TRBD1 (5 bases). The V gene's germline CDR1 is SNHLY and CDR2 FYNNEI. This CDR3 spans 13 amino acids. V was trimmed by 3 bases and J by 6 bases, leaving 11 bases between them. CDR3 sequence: CASSERGGNGYTF. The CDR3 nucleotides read TGTGCCAGCAGTGAGAGGGGAGGGAATGGCTACACCTTC.

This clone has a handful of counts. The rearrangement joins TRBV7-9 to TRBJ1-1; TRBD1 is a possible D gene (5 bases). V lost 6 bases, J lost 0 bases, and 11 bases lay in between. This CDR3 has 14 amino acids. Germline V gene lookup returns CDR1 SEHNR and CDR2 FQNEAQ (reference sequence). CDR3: CASRFSGMNTEAFF. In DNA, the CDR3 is TGTGCCAGCAGGTTTTCAGGGATGAACACTGAAGCTTTCTTT.

CDR3 loop: CASSPRQAAGGLPPYF. The CDR3 nucleotides are TGTGCCAGCTCACCCCGTCAGGCAGCGGGAGGACTCCCGCCGTACTTC. This sequence joins TRBV18 and TRBJ2-7; 9 bases line up with TRBD2. The CDR3 is 16 residues long. Germline trimming cut 3 bases from V and 12 bases from J; bases unmatched to any gene: 18. From germline, CDR1 is KGHSH and CDR2 LQKENI.

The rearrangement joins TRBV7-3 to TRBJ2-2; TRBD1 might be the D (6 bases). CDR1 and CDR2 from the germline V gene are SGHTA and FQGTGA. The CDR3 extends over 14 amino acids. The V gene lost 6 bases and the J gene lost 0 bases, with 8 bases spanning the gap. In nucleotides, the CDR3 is TGTGCCAGCAGAGGACAGCCGAACACCGGGGAGCTGTTTTTT. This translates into CASRGQPNTGELFF.

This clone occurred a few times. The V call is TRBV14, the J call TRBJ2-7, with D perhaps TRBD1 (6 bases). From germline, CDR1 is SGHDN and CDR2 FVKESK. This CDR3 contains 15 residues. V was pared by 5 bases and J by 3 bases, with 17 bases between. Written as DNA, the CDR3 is TGTGCCAGCAGCGAAGCAGGGGTCCCTTACTACGAGCAGTACTTC. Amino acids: CASSEAGVPYYEQYF.

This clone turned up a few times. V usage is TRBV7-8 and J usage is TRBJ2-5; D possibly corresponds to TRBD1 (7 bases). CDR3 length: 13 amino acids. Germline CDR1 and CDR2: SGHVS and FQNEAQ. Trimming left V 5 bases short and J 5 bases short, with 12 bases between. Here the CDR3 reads CASSQGGIETQYF. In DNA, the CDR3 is TGTGCCAGCAGCCAGGGGGGTATCGAGACCCAGTACTTC.